This TCR beta chain was identified in a study of T cell changes during pregnancy in multiple sclerosis. Using immunoSEQ multiplex PCR, the repertoire was profiled, and TCRdb retains in-frame clones only, with some absent. This repertoire shows some 59,000 clones, 80% to 90% found once; its top ten account for 2% to 3%. This sequence originates from a female donor with multiple sclerosis, enrolled in a pregnancy study. This material consisted of peripheral blood, taken in the first trimester of pregnancy.

The CDR3 nucleotides are TGCAGTGCCCTAACAGGGGGGAAGGCTTTCTTT. Protein product: CSALTGGKAFF. The chain employs TRBV20-1 and TRBJ1-1, with 8 nucleotides matching TRBD1. The V gene's germline CDR1 is DFQATT and CDR2 SNEGSKA (reference sequence). This CDR3 spans 11 amino acids. Trimming took 6 bases from V and 11 from J; bases not matched to a gene: 8.